This passage covers 23 T cell receptor beta chains from one sample sequenced in a study of shared clonotypes between healthy human individuals (TCRdb year 2020). Libraries were constructed by the immunoSEQ multiplex PCR assay. Not all clones reach the TCRdb copy of this immuneACCESS table, which keeps in-frame sequences only. Checked studies attribute under half of the gap to unresolved V genes and leave the rest unexplained. For this sample there are about 450,000 clones; 79% appear just once. The top ten constitute approximately 12% of the sample. Input material: PBMCs. The receptors derive from a woman aged 35 to 49 in good health. Some clones in this sample may be carry-over from other donors' samples.

The rearrangement joins TRBV6-4 to TRBJ2-2; 9 nucleotides align to TRBD2. This CDR3 is built from 14 residues. Germline V CDR1 and CDR2: MRHNA, SNTAGT. V trimming: 7 bases; J trimming: 5 bases; junction bases outside the gene matches: 5. CDR3 sequence (DNA): TGTGCCAGCACGGGACTAGCTGGTACCGGGGAGCTGTTTTTT. As protein: CASTGLAGTGELFF.

The genes are TRBV9 and TRBJ2-3; D gene unclear. The CDR3 is 15 amino acids. The V gene's germline CDR1 is SGDLS and CDR2 YYNGEE. V lost 0 bases and J lost 0, with 8 bases in between. The CDR3 DNA sequence: TGTGCCAGCAGCGTAGTCGGTGGGAGCACAGATACGCAGTATTTT. Amino acid sequence: CASSVVGGSTDTQYF.

A word on this clone: Its ends do not fully match the called genes, so a read error is possible. J is TRBJ2-6 and V is TRBV7-8; D might be TRBD1 (5 bases). Germline-derived CDR1 and CDR2 are SGHVS and FQNEAQ. There are 18 residues in the CDR3. The CDR3 DNA reads TGTGCCAGCAGCCCGACCCTGAATCAGCACCCTGGGGCCAACGTCCTTACTTTC. This codes for CASSPTLNQHPGANVLTF.

The V gene is TRBV5-1, the J gene TRBJ2-7; D possibly corresponds to TRBD2 (6 bases). This CDR3 has 15 amino acids. Germline-derived CDR1 and CDR2 are SGHRS and YFSETQ. V was cut by 2 bases and J by 4 bases, with 16 bases left in between. CDR3 loop: CASSFSGPGGYEQYF. Written as DNA, the CDR3 is TGCGCCAGCAGCTTCTCCGGCCCCGGAGGGTACGAGCAGTACTTC. The full variable domain, completed using reference TRBV5-1 and TRBJ2-7, is KAGVTQTPRYLIKTRGQQVTLSCSPISGHRSVSWYQQTPGQGLQFLFEYFSETQRNKGNFPGRFSGRQFSNSRSEMNVSTLELGDSALYLCASSFSGPGGYEQYFGPGTRLTVT.

This sequence joins TRBV27 and TRBJ1-5, with D maybe TRBD1 (6 bases). From germline, CDR1 is MNHEY and CDR2 SMNVEV (reference sequence). The CDR3 is 15 residues long. V was trimmed by 3 bases and J by 10 bases, leaving 19 bases between them. The DNA of the CDR3 is TGTGCCAGCAGTTTCCAGGGGCGGGGGCTTCGACCCCAGCATTTT. This codes for CASSFQGRGLRPQHF.

This sequence joins TRBV6-5 and TRBJ2-7; TRBD1 or TRBD2 may be the D gene (5 bases each). CDR1 is MNHEY and CDR2 is SVGAGI in the germline V gene. The CDR3 is made up of 13 amino acids. Trimming took 8 bases from V and 6 from J, leaving 17 bases between them. DNA of the CDR3: TGTGCCAGCGCACGAGGGGCGGCCTCCGAGCAGTACTTC. This translates into CASARGAASEQYF.

This clone came up once. The chain combines TRBV28 with TRBJ2-7, with TRBD2 identical over 10 bases. V gave up 5 bases and J gave up 3 bases; unmatched junction bases: 4. Germline assignment: CDR1 MDHEN and CDR2 SYDVKM. The CDR3 is 14 residues long. CDR3 DNA sequence: TGTGCCAGCAGTCCTAGCGGGAGATTCTACGAGCAGTACTTC. This gives the protein CASSPSGRFYEQYF. The entire variable domain, with the rest obtained from reference TRBV28 and TRBJ2-7, is as follows: DVKVTQSSRYLVKRTGEKVFLECVQDMDHENMFWYRQDPGLGLRLIYFSYDVKMKEKGDIPEGYSVSREKKERFSLILESASTNQTSMYLCASSPSGRFYEQYFGPGTRLTVT.

V is TRBV5-1 and J is TRBJ2-2; TRBD1 agrees at 9 bases. The CDR3 is made up of 15 amino acids. CDR1 is SGHRS, CDR2 YFSETQ, per germline. Trimming removed 4 bases from V and 5 bases from J; junction bases left unmatched: 6. The CDR3 region is CASSTSGTGTGELFF. The CDR3 DNA is TGCGCCAGCAGCACCTCCGGGACAGGGACCGGGGAGCTGTTTTTT.

The chain joins TRBV7-9 to TRBJ1-4; 9 bases align to TRBD1. The V and J ends lost 1 base and 7 bases, in that order; junction bases with no gene match: 4. Looked up from germline, CDR1 is SEHNR and CDR2 is FQNEAQ (reference sequence). CDR3 length: 15 amino acids. In DNA, the CDR3 is TGTGCCAGCAGCTTAGAGAGGACAGGGGCTGAAAAACTGTTTTTT. It codes for CASSLERTGAEKLFF.

The rearrangement links TRBV4-3 to TRBJ2-2; tentative D call: TRBD1 (5 bases). Germline values: CDR1 LGHNA, CDR2 YSLEER. V lost 0 bases and J 0 bases, leaving 11 bases between the germline ends. This CDR3 is 17 amino acids long. DNA for the CDR3: TGCGCCAGCAGCCAAGAGGGCCAGGGCTCGAACACCGGGGAGCTGTTTTTT. It specifies CASSQEGQGSNTGELFF.

Comments on this clone: The sample holds other DNA sequences that translate to the same CDR3. The chain links TRBV7-9 to TRBJ2-3; D not resolved. The germline V gene encodes CDR1 SEHNR and CDR2 FQNEAQ (reference sequence). The CDR3 length is 13 residues. V dropped 6 bases and J dropped 1 base, with 8 bases sitting between them. CDR3 nucleotide sequence: TGTGCCAGCAGTCTCGAACGCACAGATACGCAGTATTTT. This codes for CASSLERTDTQYF.

The chain uses TRBV10-2 and TRBJ1-4; TRBD1 is a possible D gene (6 bases). Trimming left V 5 bases short and J 5 bases short, with 18 bases between. Germline V gene lookup returns CDR1 WSHSY and CDR2 SAAADI. This CDR3 is built from 16 residues. The CDR3 region is CASSPHQTGLNEKLFF. CDR3 bases: TGCGCCAGCAGTCCACACCAGACAGGCCTGAATGAAAAACTGTTTTTT.

As DNA, the CDR3 is TGTGCCAGCAGCAGGCGGGGGGGAGGAGGTTACGAGCAGTACTTC. Translated, it gives CASSRRGGGGYEQYF. The rearrangement joins TRBV21-1 to TRBJ2-7; whether TRBD2, the table's D call, matches the DNA was not checked. TRBV21-1 is an annotated pseudogene. The CDR3 extends over 15 amino acids.

In this sample, this clone turned up once. V is TRBV19 and J is TRBJ1-1, with unresolved D. Trimming stripped 8 bases from V and 2 bases from J, with 9 bases between. The V gene's germline CDR1 is LNHDA and CDR2 SQIVND (reference sequence). The CDR3 runs to 12 residues. CDR3 protein: CASLLGNTEAFF. The CDR3 coding sequence is TGTGCCAGTCTACTCGGTAACACTGAAGCTTTCTTT.

This clone was seen more than once but under ten times. The J gene is TRBJ2-1, the V gene TRBV28; D gene uncertain. The CDR3 is made up of 13 amino acids. Looked up from germline, CDR1 is MDHEN and CDR2 is SYDVKM. V was cut by 6 bases and J by 0 bases, with 6 bases left in between. This CDR3 reads CASRSDSYNEQFF. CDR3 nucleotide sequence: TGTGCCAGCAGATCGGACTCCTACAATGAGCAGTTCTTC.

About this clone itself: A much larger clonotype is one base distant, so this may be a read error. The chain joins TRBV14 to TRBJ1-1; no firm D call. Germline V gene data show CDR1 as SGHDN and CDR2 as FVKESK. CDR3 size: 13 residues. V was cut by 2 bases and J by 1 base, with 5 bases left in between. The CDR3: CASSQWGNTEAFF. The CDR3 DNA reads as TGTGCCAGCAGCCAATGGGGGAACACTGAAGCTTTCTTT.

The chain links TRBV28 to TRBJ1-1; D remains unclear. The ends were cut back, 3 bases at V and 1 base at J, with 12 bases in the middle. This CDR3 has 15 residues. Germline V CDR1 and CDR2: MDHEN, SYDVKM. CDR3 DNA sequence: TGTGCCAGCAGTTTGGTCGGCAGGACGAACACTGAAGCTTTCTTT. Translation gives CASSLVGRTNTEAFF.

This clone has more than one count but fewer than ten. With a much larger clone just one base away, this may be a read error. The chain recombines TRBV6-6 with TRBJ2-2; D is unclear. The length of the CDR3 is 15 residues. In germline, CDR1 is MNHNY, CDR2 SVGAGI (reference sequence). V was cut by 7 bases and J by 2 bases, with 14 bases left in between. In DNA form, the CDR3 reads TGTGCCAGCACCACCACACAGACCAACACCGGGGAGCTGTTTTTT. Its protein is CASTTTQTNTGELFF.

The chain recombines TRBV18 with TRBJ2-6; D might be TRBD1 (6 bases). The CDR3 is 18 amino acids. Between the trimmed V and J ends, which lost 3 bases and 1 base, there was a span of 16 bases. Germline loops: CDR1 KGHSH, CDR2 LQKENI. CDR3 loop: CASSPIQGQESGANVLTF. The CDR3, as DNA: TGTGCCAGCTCACCCATACAGGGCCAGGAATCTGGGGCCAACGTCCTGACTTTC. The full variable domain, in which reference TRBV18 and TRBJ2-6 provide the parts outside the CDR3, is NAGVMQNPRHLVRRRGQEARLRCSPMKGHSHVYWYRQLPEEGLKFMVYLQKENIIDESGMPKERFSAEFPKEGPSILRIQQVVRGDSAAYFCASSPIQGQESGANVLTFGAGSRLTVL.

In its sample, this clone was seen a few times. The gene calls are TRBV7-2 and TRBJ2-2; TRBD2 might be the D (5 bases). The CDR3 covers 16 residues. The V gene lost 2 bases and the J gene lost 4 bases, with 14 bases spanning the gap. CDR1 is SGHTA, CDR2 FQGNSA, per germline. The CDR3 bases are TGTGCCAGCAGCTTATTCGCAGGCGAGGGCACCGGGGAGCTGTTTTTT. It specifies CASSLFAGEGTGELFF.

V gene TRBV30 combines with J gene TRBJ1-3; D is unclear. V was pared by 2 bases and J by 7 bases, with 9 bases between. The CDR3 is 12 amino acids. In germline, CDR1 is GTSNPN, CDR2 SVGIG (reference sequence). The CDR3 sequence is CAWSNSANTIYF. The CDR3 DNA reads TGTGCCTGGAGTAATTCGGCGAACACCATATATTTT. Combining the CDR3 with reference TRBV30 and TRBJ1-3 gives the whole variable domain SQTIHQWPATLVQPVGSPLSLECTVEGTSNPNLYWYRQAAGRGLQLLFYSVGIGQISSEVPQNLSASRPQDRQFILSSKKLLLSDSGFYLCAWSNSANTIYFGEGSWLTVV.

The chain joins TRBV10-1 to TRBJ1-1; weak D call: TRBD1 (6 bases). Germline V CDR1 and CDR2: WNHNN, SYGVQD (reference sequence). The V end lost 4 bases, the J end lost 0 bases, and 15 bases lay between the germline ends. The CDR3 loop spans 16 amino acids. CDR3 in amino acids: CASSVPRGQMNTEAFF. DNA for the CDR3: TGCGCCAGCAGTGTCCCCCGGGGACAAATGAACACTGAAGCTTTCTTT.

This chain joins TRBV19 and TRBJ2-1; D remains ambiguous. The CDR3 runs to 12 residues. Germline V gene sequence: CDR1 LNHDA, CDR2 SQIVND (reference sequence). Trimming took 5 bases from V and 13 from J, leaving 15 bases between them. The CDR3 coding sequence is TGTGCCAGTAGTTCTTCGGCCCCCCCCCAGTTCTTC. Amino acid sequence: CASSSSAPPQFF.